This T cell receptor beta chain was captured in a study of monozygotic twins with inflammatory bowel disease. Points from the study as a whole: Clonotypes shared with others were fewer in IBD patients than in healthy twins, especially with disease activity. Data gave no support to a single strong signal or clonotype associated with IBD.

Two nested PCRs, around 16 and 10 cycles, amplified TCRalpha and TCRbeta cDNA. TCRdb re-called the 5' RACE reads and shows each CDR3 protein once, DNA omitted. The sample includes approximately 420,000 distinct CDR3 sequences. As to this clonotype: Its antigen is not identified.

The germline V gene has CDR1 MNHEY and CDR2 SVGAGI. CDR3 size: 17 residues. The specimen sequenced was blood. V usage is TRBV6-5 and J usage is TRBJ2-1; the TCRdb D gene call, TRBD2, has no DNA to confirm it. This receptor was identified in a human donor with ulcerative colitis or Crohn's disease, or a healthy co-twin of an affected twin (not recorded which). CDR3: CASSLPPPGLAVSEQFF.